One and the same sample provided the 8 T cell receptor beta chains below, sequenced in a study of OX40 agonist ivuxolimab in advanced cancers. Receptor libraries were prepared by the immunoSEQ multiplex PCR assay. As stored in TCRdb, this immuneACCESS dataset retains in-frame rearrangements with V and J assigned. A fraction of the clones does not appear; measured against another copy, unresolved V genes explain less than half of the discrepancy, and the remainder lacks a known reason. This sample gives roughly 30,000 clones in total; roughly 76% of them show up just once. Of the sample, about 20% falls within the top ten clones. Sequencing was performed on CD4+ or CD8+ T cells sorted from blood, taken in a trial of the OX40 agonist ivuxolimab. Receptors originate from an adult with an advanced solid tumor such as melanoma, head and neck, liver or kidney cancer.

The V and J genes are TRBV6-1 and TRBJ2-5; 11 nucleotides agree with TRBD2. Germline V gives CDR1 MNHNS, CDR2 SASEGT. V shed 8 bases, J shed 7 bases, and the junction held 12 bases outside the gene matches. This CDR3 is 15 amino acids long. CDR3 residues: CASQTSGGLRGTQYF. As DNA, the CDR3 is TGTGCCAGCCAAACTAGCGGGGGACTCAGGGGGACCCAGTACTTC.

This clone was observed a handful of times. The chain uses TRBV6-5 and TRBJ1-1, with 8 nucleotides matching TRBD1. The CDR3 has 14 residues. The ends lost 6 bases at V and 11 bases at J; junction bases unmatched: 14. From germline, CDR1 is MNHEY and CDR2 SVGAGI. CDR3 sequence: CASRTEGQGRAAFF. The DNA for the CDR3 is TGTGCCAGCAGGACCGAAGGACAGGGTCGGGCCGCTTTCTTT.

This chain connects TRBV6-5 to TRBJ2-1; 9 bases map to TRBD2. There are 14 residues in the CDR3. Germline assignment: CDR1 MNHEY and CDR2 SVGAGI. V trimming: 6 bases; J trimming: 7 bases; junction bases outside the gene matches: 7. The CDR3 loop is CASSSSGGKNEQFF. The CDR3 DNA reads as TGTGCCAGCAGCTCCAGCGGGGGGAAAAATGAGCAGTTCTTC.

On this clone: One end of the junction fails to match germline, which may point to a read error. The chain carries TRBV5-4 and TRBJ2-5; D not certain. CDR1 and CDR2 from the germline V gene are SGHNT and YYREEE (reference sequence). The CDR3 has 12 residues. CDR3 amino acids: CASSLRQESQYF. CDR3 in DNA: TGTGCCAGCAGCTTAAGGCAAGAGAGCCAGTACTTC. The variable domain in full, completed from reference TRBV5-4 and TRBJ2-5, reads ETGVTQSPTHLIKTRGQQVTLRCSSQSGHNTVSWYQQALGQGPQFIFQYYREEENGRGNFPPRFSGLQFPNYSSELNVNALELDDSALYLCASSLRQESQYFGPGTRLLVL.

The rearrangement joins TRBV6-5 to TRBJ1-2; D call uncertain. Germline V gives CDR1 MNHEY, CDR2 SVGAGI. This CDR3 is 13 amino acids long. With 5 bases removed from V and 3 bases from J, the gap between germline ends came to 10 bases. The CDR3 DNA follows: TGTGCCAGCAGTCCCGAAGGAGACTATGGCTACACCTTC. Translation: CASSPEGDYGYTF.

The chain carries TRBV4-1 and TRBJ1-4; TRBD1 is a possible D gene (6 bases). This CDR3 region has 15 residues. Germline assignment: CDR1 MGHRA and CDR2 YSYEKL. Trimming stripped 4 bases from V and 5 bases from J, with 14 bases between. CDR3 region: CASSPPGHQNEKLFF. The CDR3, as DNA: TGCGCCAGCAGCCCACCGGGACACCAGAATGAAAAACTGTTTTTT.

About this clone itself: The germline gene is not matched at one end of the junction; a read error may be the cause. The V gene is TRBV11-2, the J gene TRBJ2-3; no clear D. Germline V gene sequence: CDR1 SGHAT, CDR2 FQNNGV. The CDR3 length is 15 residues. The CDR3, as DNA: TGTGCCAGCAGCTTATGGTTCATCGGCACGGATACGCAGTATTTT. Translating gives CASSLWFIGTDTQYF.

The chain recombines TRBV7-6 with TRBJ2-5; the D gene is possibly TRBD2 (6 bases). V gave up 10 bases and J gave up 2 bases, with 26 bases separating them. The CDR3 is 17 residues long. Looked up from germline, CDR1 is SGHVS and CDR2 is FNYEAQ. CDR3 bases: TGTGCCACCCTCTCCTTTACGGGAGAGTCACGTCAAGAGACCCAGTACTTC. Amino acids: CATLSFTGESRQETQYF.